These 12 T cell receptor beta chains came from one sample sequenced in a study of blood T cell repertoires in COVID-19. Here immunoSEQ multiplex PCR was the method, and the copy in TCRdb shows in-frame clones only, minus some. The sample has approximately 300,000 clones, approximately 90% seen once. Material for sequencing was peripheral blood. The receptor set was obtained from a woman aged 45-65 years who had recovered from COVID-19.

The genes are TRBV30 and TRBJ1-2; 9 bases line up with TRBD1. Germline-derived CDR1 and CDR2 are GTSNPN and SVGIG (reference sequence). V was pared by 0 bases and J by 4 bases, with 6 bases of the junction left unmatched. The CDR3 covers 15 residues. The CDR3 bases are TGTGCCTGGAGTGTCGGGACAGGGAGTTTCTATGGCTACACCTTC. It translates to CAWSVGTGSFYGYTF. The full variable domain, rest sourced from reference TRBV30 and TRBJ1-2, is SQTIHQWPATLVQPVGSPLSLECTVEGTSNPNLYWYRQAAGRGLQLLFYSVGIGQISSEVPQNLSASRPQDRQFILSSKKLLLSDSGFYLCAWSVGTGSFYGYTFGSGTRLTVV.

The CDR3 here is CASSQVVVGDQGAYGYTF. DNA for the CDR3: TGCGCCAGCAGCCAAGTTGTTGTTGGAGATCAGGGGGCCTATGGCTACACCTTC. The chain has TRBV4-1 and TRBJ1-2; 8 nucleotides agree with TRBD1. CDR1 is MGHRA, CDR2 YSYEKL, per germline. The CDR3 loop spans 18 amino acids. V gave up 1 base and J gave up 4 bases; unmatched junction bases: 14.

V usage is TRBV18 and J usage is TRBJ2-3; 7 positions match TRBD1. Germline V lookup: CDR1 KGHSH, CDR2 LQKENI. The length of the CDR3 is 15 residues. V trimming: 3 bases; J trimming: 2 bases; junction bases outside the gene matches: 5. CDR3 in amino acids: CASSPGQALTDTQYF. The CDR3 nucleotides are TGTGCCAGCTCACCCGGACAGGCGCTCACAGATACGCAGTATTTT.

The rearrangement uses TRBV5-8 and TRBJ2-3, with D hard to call. Looked up from germline, CDR1 is SGHTS and CDR2 is YDEGEE. The CDR3 is 14 residues long. Trimming took off 1 base at V and 0 bases at J, with 6 bases between the two ends. The CDR3 spells CASSLTSSTDTQYF. The CDR3 coding sequence is TGTGCCAGCAGCTTGACATCTAGCACAGATACGCAGTATTTT.

The chain employs TRBV5-4 and TRBJ1-2; D not resolved. The germline CDR1 and CDR2 sequences are SGHNT and YYREEE (reference sequence). This CDR3 comprises 15 residues. Deletions cut 4 bases from V and 2 bases from J, with 15 bases between. The CDR3 DNA reads as TGTGCCAGCAGCGCCATGTTGGCGGCGAACTATGGCTACACCTTC. It is translated as CASSAMLAANYGYTF.

The chain recombines TRBV4-2 with TRBJ2-3, with 10 bases matching TRBD2. CDR1 and CDR2 from the germline V gene are LGHNA and YNFKEQ. CDR3 length: 16 amino acids. After removal of 0 bases from V and 6 bases from J, the junction contained 6 bases not matched to a gene. CDR3 DNA: TGTGCCAGCAGCCAAGATACAGCGGGGGGGCTTGATACGCAGTATTTT. This translates into CASSQDTAGGLDTQYF.

The rearrangement joins TRBV7-2 to TRBJ1-2; TRBD1 matches at 7 bases. V lost 8 bases to trimming and J lost 5 bases; unmatched junction nucleotides: 14. This CDR3 has 15 amino acids. Germline V lookup: CDR1 SGHTA, CDR2 FQGNSA. The CDR3 reads CASLTSTGDPYGYTF. CDR3 nucleotide sequence: TGTGCCAGCCTTACATCTACAGGGGATCCGTATGGCTACACCTTC.

The J gene is TRBJ2-7, the V gene TRBV28; unclear D gene. The germline V gene encodes CDR1 MDHEN and CDR2 SYDVKM. Trimming stripped 8 bases from V and 6 bases from J, with 17 bases between. The CDR3 is 13 residues long. CDR3 coding DNA: TGTGCCAGCTATTCCGCGGTTTTTAGCGAGCAGTACTTC. Translation: CASYSAVFSEQYF.

The gene calls are TRBV11-2 and TRBJ1-1, with D unclear. Trimming removed 3 bases at V and 5 bases at J, with 13 bases between. Germline V gene sequence: CDR1 SGHAT, CDR2 FQNNGV. The CDR3 sequence is 14 residues long. CDR3 amino acids: CASSFLLPRTEAFF. The CDR3 DNA follows: TGTGCCAGCAGCTTCTTGCTCCCGAGGACTGAAGCTTTCTTT.

The rearrangement links TRBV23-1 to TRBJ2-7; TRBD2 might be the D (5 bases). TRBV23-1 is placed among ORFs of uncertain function. With 4 bases removed from V and 13 bases from J, the gap between germline ends came to 11 bases. The CDR3 spans 10 residues. This CDR3 reads CASSPGITYF. CDR3 DNA: TGCGCCAGCAGTCCCGGGATTACCTACTTC.

This clone showed up just once. The chain recombines TRBV30 with TRBJ1-3; the D gene is possibly TRBD1 (5 bases). Trimming left V 2 bases short and J 3 bases short, with 14 bases between. The CDR3 sequence is 15 residues long. Per germline, CDR1 GTSNPN and CDR2 SVGIG (reference sequence). The CDR3 DNA reads TGTGCCTGGAGTAGTTGGGGGGGTGATGGAAACACCATATATTTT. Its protein is CAWSSWGGDGNTIYF.

V usage is TRBV3-1 (or the pseudogene TRBV3-2) and J usage is TRBJ2-2, with TRBD1 identical over 7 bases. The length of the CDR3 is 17 residues. Germline V gene lookup returns CDR1 LGHDT and CDR2 YNNKEL (reference sequence). The ends lost 1 base at V and 7 bases at J; junction bases unmatched: 12. Here the CDR3 reads CASSQVGVGGYGGELFF. In nucleotides, the CDR3 is TGTGCCAGCAGCCAAGTTGGGGTAGGGGGCTACGGCGGGGAGCTGTTTTTT.